This TCR beta chain appears in the sequencing data of a study of blood T cell repertoires in COVID-19. Background on the study: Whether acute or convalescent, the COVID-19 samples came from the United States, Italy and Spain. T cells, B-cell-depleted T cells, or PBMCs provided the cDNA or gDNA that served as material.

Produced via immunoSEQ multiplex PCR; TCRdb's table is partial and in-frame only. The sample records fewer than 700,000 clones, less than 90% being singletons. In Seattle, patients joined the study during active infection and were tracked longitudinally. Germline V gene lookup returns CDR1 MNHNS and CDR2 SASEGT. The V gene lost 2 bases and the J gene lost 4 bases, with 11 bases spanning the gap. CDR3 length equals 15 residues. The source is a woman in her fifties or sixties with COVID-19, enrolled during active disease. The rearrangement links TRBV6-1 to TRBJ1-4; D uncertain. Specimen: peripheral blood. The DNA of the CDR3 is TGTGCCAGCAGTGAATCTATAGCCCTTAATGAAAAACTGTTTTTT. It is translated as CASSESIALNEKLFF.